The clone carrying this T cell receptor beta chain has just one count. This specimen belongs to a study of blood T cell repertoires in COVID-19. Study information: Samples of COVID-19 (acute and convalescent) were obtained from the United States, Italy and Spain.

Authors' processing steps: Amplification of reference gene primers provided the estimated nucleated cell counts. Produced via immunoSEQ multiplex PCR; TCRdb's table is partial and in-frame only. From that table come the V and J calls and clone size; the DNA was used to work out D and trimming. The sample records 390,000 or so clones, around 87% being singletons. The CDR3 sequence is 15 residues long. The V gene lost 1 base and the J gene lost 4 bases, with 13 bases spanning the gap. Looked up from germline, CDR1 is SQVTM and CDR2 is ANQGSEA. The sample comprised peripheral blood. The TCR sequence derives from a woman in her twenties or thirties with COVID-19, enrolled during active disease. V is TRBV29-1 and J is TRBJ2-2, with D tentatively TRBD2 (6 bases). In nucleotides, the CDR3 is TGCAGCGTTGAAGTTTCGGGACTCGGCACCGGGGAGCTGTTTTTT. It yields the protein CSVEVSGLGTGELFF.